This TCR beta chain is from a study of T cell changes during pregnancy in multiple sclerosis. Only in-frame clones appear in the TCRdb table, and some are missing; sequencing was by immunoSEQ multiplex PCR. The table shows tens of thousands of clones, with approximately 94% occurring only once. This CDR3 is 15 amino acids long. Trimming left V 6 bases short and J 6 bases short, with 23 bases between. The V gene's germline CDR1 is SQVTM and CDR2 ANQGSEA. The material was CD8+ T cells from peripheral blood mononuclear cells, obtained in the first trimester of pregnancy. The sequence came from a female donor with multiple sclerosis, enrolled in a pregnancy study. The chain uses TRBV29-1 and TRBJ1-2, with D possibly TRBD1 on 5 matching bases. The CDR3 reads CSVPTPTGPPDGYTF. CDR3 coding DNA: TGCAGCGTCCCAACCCCCACAGGTCCTCCGGATGGCTACACCTTC.